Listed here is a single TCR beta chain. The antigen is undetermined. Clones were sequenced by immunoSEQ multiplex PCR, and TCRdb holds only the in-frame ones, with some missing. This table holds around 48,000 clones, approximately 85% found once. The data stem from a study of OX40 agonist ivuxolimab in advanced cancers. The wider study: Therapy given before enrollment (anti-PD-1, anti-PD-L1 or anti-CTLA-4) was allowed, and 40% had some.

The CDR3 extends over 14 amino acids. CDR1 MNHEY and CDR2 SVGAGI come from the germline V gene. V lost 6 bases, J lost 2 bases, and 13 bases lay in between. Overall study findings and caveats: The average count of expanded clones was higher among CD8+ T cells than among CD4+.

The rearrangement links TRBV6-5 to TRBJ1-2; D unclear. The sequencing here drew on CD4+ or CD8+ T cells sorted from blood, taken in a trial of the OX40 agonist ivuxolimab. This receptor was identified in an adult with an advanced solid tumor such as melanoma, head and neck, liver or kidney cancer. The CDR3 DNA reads TGTGCCAGCAGACCTCGGACGGAGAACTATGGCTACACCTTC. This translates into CASRPRTENYGYTF.